Below are 23 T cell receptor beta chains sequenced from a single sample in a study of blood T cells in healthy people across ages. The use of a sample-barcoded 5' primer and a J-beta primer mix characterized a second PCR of roughly 7 to 11 cycles. TCRdb reprocessed the 5' RACE reads via MiXCR and lists one record per CDR3 protein. The sample records some 1.1 million distinct CDR3 sequences, roughly two fifths being singletons. The material sequenced was blood. Every receptor here comes from a man between 18 and 29 years old in good health.

This clonotype was detected a few times. The rearrangement joins TRBV4-3 to TRBJ2-7; D is unclear. V dropped 4 bases and J dropped 7 bases, with 17 bases sitting between them. The CDR3 spans 14 residues. Germline CDR1 is LGHNA and CDR2 is YSLEER. The CDR3 is CASSPGPFNNEQYF. As DNA, the CDR3 is TGCGCCAGCAGCCCCGGACCTTTTAATAATGAGCAGTACTTC.

V is TRBV9 and J is TRBJ1-5, with D unresolved. The germline CDR1 and CDR2 sequences are SGDLS and YYNGEE. This CDR3 is 15 amino acids long. Trimming stripped 3 bases from V and 1 base from J, with 11 bases between. The CDR3 DNA sequence: TGTGCCAGCAGCGCCTCAGCCTCCAGCAATCAGCCCCAGCATTTT. Its protein is CASSASASSNQPQHF.

As DNA, the CDR3 is TGCGCCAGCAGCTTGGACAGGGGTGCCGGGGAGCTGTTTTTT. Its translation is CASSLDRGAGELFF. The chain links TRBV5-1 to TRBJ2-2, with 7 bases lining up with TRBD1. With V trimmed by 0 bases and J by 6 bases, 2 bases remained unmatched. The CDR3 is made up of 14 amino acids. The germline V gene has CDR1 SGHRS and CDR2 YFSETQ.

This clonotype was picked up a small number of times. CDR3 sequence: CASSQRTKKADEQYF. The DNA of the CDR3 is TGTGCCAGCAGCCAACGGACAAAAAAGGCGGACGAGCAGTACTTC. The rearrangement links TRBV14 to TRBJ2-7, with D perhaps matching TRBD1 (5 bases). V lost 2 bases, J lost 5 bases, and 16 bases lay in between. The germline V gene has CDR1 SGHDN and CDR2 FVKESK. The length of the CDR3 is 15 residues.

The chain carries TRBV10-3 and TRBJ1-1; 7 positions agree with TRBD1. The CDR3 runs to 12 residues. Losses at the gene ends were 10 bases for V and 5 bases for J; bases not matched to a gene: 7. In germline, CDR1 is ENHRY, CDR2 SYGVKD. The CDR3 loop reads CATRTGRTEAFF. The CDR3 coding sequence is TGTGCCACTAGGACAGGAAGGACTGAAGCTTTCTTT.

The gene calls are TRBV7-8 and TRBJ2-3, with D perhaps matching TRBD2 (5 bases). Per germline, CDR1 SGHVS and CDR2 FQNEAQ. The CDR3 spans 15 residues. V shed 6 bases and J shed 2 bases, with 15 bases lying between them. DNA for the CDR3: TGTGCCAGCAGGCCATCTGCGGGCCTCACAGATACGCAGTATTTT. Protein product: CASRPSAGLTDTQYF.

This sequence joins TRBV6-5 and TRBJ1-2; 11 nucleotides agree with TRBD1. This CDR3 has 15 amino acids. V dropped 7 bases and J dropped 7; count of bases not matched to a gene: 11. Germline V CDR1 and CDR2: MNHEY, SVGAGI. CDR3 nucleotide sequence: TGTGCCAGCACCGTTGGGACAGGGGGGTCGTTTGGCTACACCTTC. Amino acid sequence: CASTVGTGGSFGYTF.

This clonotype has only a few counts. Its ends do not fully match the called genes, so a read error is possible. The V call is TRBV10-3, the J call TRBJ2-1; a possible D gene is TRBD1 (6 bases). Germline assignment: CDR1 ENHRY and CDR2 SYGVKD. This CDR3 has 17 amino acids. This CDR3 reads CAIGEQGQVAAYNEQFF. Here the CDR3 DNA reads TGTGCCATCGGTGAACAGGGCCAGGTAGCCGCTTACAATGAGCAGTTCTTC.

There are a few counts of this clonotype. This chain uses TRBV12-3 or TRBV12-4 with TRBJ2-1, with D possibly being TRBD1 (5 bases). Trimming removed 1 base at V and 3 bases at J, with 28 bases between. The CDR3 length is 21 residues. CDR3 loop: CASSLGFKQAQVYFLYNEQFF. CDR3 sequence (DNA): TGTGCCAGCAGTTTAGGGTTCAAGCAGGCACAGGTCTATTTCCTCTACAATGAGCAGTTCTTC.

The rearrangement joins TRBV6-1 to TRBJ2-1; D tentatively fits TRBD1 or TRBD2 (5 bases each). Germline V CDR1 and CDR2: MNHNS, SASEGT. The CDR3 runs to 16 residues. Trimming took off 3 bases at V and 3 bases at J, with 15 bases between the two ends. The CDR3 region has the DNA TGTGCCAGCAGTGATCCTGAGGGGAAATACTACAATGAGCAGTTCTTC. Translation: CASSDPEGKYYNEQFF.

The CDR3 sequence: CASSQDGSAGNTIYF. The CDR3 DNA reads TGCGCCAGCAGCCAGGACGGGTCAGCTGGAAACACCATATATTTT. This chain joins TRBV4-3 and TRBJ1-3; D unclear. The V gene's germline CDR1 is LGHNA and CDR2 YSLEER. The CDR3 extends over 15 amino acids. V shed 3 bases and J shed 2 bases, with 11 bases lying between them.

The chain is built from TRBV20-1 and TRBJ1-4, with TRBD1 matching over 8 bases. Per germline, CDR1 DFQATT and CDR2 SNEGSKA (reference sequence). The CDR3 runs to 14 residues. Trimming at V came to 4 bases and at J to 7 bases, leaving 8 bases not matched to a gene. CDR3 sequence reads: CSATRTGFTEKLFF. CDR3 sequence (DNA): TGCAGTGCTACCCGGACAGGGTTTACTGAAAAACTGTTTTTT.

This clonotype was detected a few times. The CDR3 region is CSARTSGGPTPTGELFF. The CDR3, as DNA: TGCAGTGCAAGGACTAGCGGGGGGCCCACCCCCACCGGGGAGCTGTTTTTT. The chain employs TRBV20-1 and TRBJ2-2; 14 bases match TRBD2. Losses at the gene ends were 6 bases for V and 4 bases for J; bases not matched to a gene: 10. The CDR3 has 17 residues. Germline CDR1 is DFQATT and CDR2 is SNEGSKA (reference sequence).

This chain links TRBV12-3 or TRBV12-4 with TRBJ2-5; 11 nucleotides match TRBD2. With 5 bases clipped from V and 3 bases from J, the junction kept 2 bases outside the gene matches. The length of the CDR3 is 14 residues. In nucleotides, the CDR3 is TGTGCCAGCAGTATGACTAGCGGGGAAGAGACCCAGTACTTC. Residues: CASSMTSGEETQYF.

The chain couples TRBV20-1 to TRBJ2-7; D is unclear. Per germline, CDR1 DFQATT and CDR2 SNEGSKA (reference sequence). V lost 1 base and J lost 2, with 15 bases in between. The CDR3 spans 15 residues. The CDR3 region is CSARARNPPAYEQYF. CDR3 sequence (DNA): TGCAGTGCTAGAGCCCGAAATCCTCCGGCCTACGAGCAGTACTTC.

The chain carries TRBV12-3 or TRBV12-4 and TRBJ1-6; 7 bases agree with TRBD1. J lost 9 bases, V lost 5 bases, and 10 bases had no gene match. This CDR3 is 15 amino acids long. CDR3 DNA: TGTGCCAGCAGTATTGCCGGGACAGAGTTTTCACCCCTCCACTTT. This gives the protein CASSIAGTEFSPLHF.

The chain has TRBV7-2 and TRBJ1-3; 7 nucleotides line up with TRBD1. The length of the CDR3 is 16 residues. Trimming removed 0 bases from V and 2 bases from J; junction bases left unmatched: 4. The germline CDR1 and CDR2 sequences are SGHTA and FQGNSA. The CDR3 here is CASSLAGQRAGNTIYF. CDR3 nucleotides: TGTGCCAGCAGCTTAGCGGGACAGAGAGCTGGAAACACCATATATTTT.

This clonotype was seen a few times. This chain's CDR3 is CASSVDSSNGYTF. In DNA form, the CDR3 reads TGTGCCAGCAGCGTAGACAGTTCTAATGGCTACACCTTC. The genes are TRBV9 and TRBJ1-2; D remains ambiguous. The V and J ends lost 0 bases and 6 bases respectively, with 9 bases between them. CDR1 is SGDLS and CDR2 is YYNGEE in the germline V gene. The CDR3 spans 13 residues.

The rearrangement links TRBV2 to TRBJ2-3; 7 nucleotides match TRBD2. The CDR3 extends over 13 amino acids. From germline, CDR1 is SNHLY and CDR2 FYNNEI. Germline trimming cut 8 bases from V and 4 bases from J; bases unmatched to any gene: 6. CDR3 in amino acids: CASGGLVSDTQYF. The CDR3 bases are TGTGCCAGCGGTGGACTAGTATCAGATACGCAGTATTTT.

The chain combines TRBV12-3 or TRBV12-4 with TRBJ1-1, with D possibly TRBD1 on 5 matching bases. V was shortened by 6 bases and J by 0 bases, with 11 bases between the two germline ends. The CDR3 loop spans 14 amino acids. The CDR3 DNA reads TGTGCCAGCAGCACGGGACTCTTGAACACTGAAGCTTTCTTT. It translates to CASSTGLLNTEAFF.

The chain joins TRBV6-2 or TRBV6-3 to TRBJ2-3, with 7 positions matching TRBD2. Losses at the gene ends were 7 bases for V and 3 bases for J; bases not matched to a gene: 7. CDR3 length: 14 residues. The germline V gene encodes CDR1 MNHEY and CDR2 SVGEGT. The CDR3 reads CASNGGGRTDTQYF. DNA of the CDR3: TGTGCCAGCAATGGCGGGGGACGGACAGATACGCAGTATTTT.

A few counts support this clonotype. The chain combines TRBV7-2 with TRBJ2-7, with D possibly being TRBD2 (5 bases). The CDR3 totals 15 residues. V was pared by 1 base and J by 2 bases, with 12 bases between. Germline CDR1 is SGHTA and CDR2 is FQGNSA. CDR3: CASSLGARETYEQYF. For the CDR3, the DNA is TGTGCCAGCAGCTTAGGGGCGAGGGAGACCTACGAGCAGTACTTC.

This clonotype was detected once. One end of the junction is discordant with germline, which a read error may explain. The V and J genes are TRBV3-1 and TRBJ1-6; D is unresolved. The CDR3 covers 13 residues. CDR1 LGHDT and CDR2 YNNKEL come from the germline V gene (reference sequence). CDR3 bases: TGTGCCTGCAGCCAAGAACTGCATTCACCCCTCCACTTT. Protein: CACSQELHSPLHF.